This TCR beta chain was obtained from a study of cytomegalovirus exposure and HLA in healthy donors. Study context: Approximately 85 million unique TCRs from HLA-typed donors were held in an early release of data. Broader study findings: In a later analysis, 16,951 TCR beta sequences were associated with HLA alleles at 0.05 false discovery rate. The study had only CMV serostatus as immune exposure information. A later analysis reportedly found fewer N-insertions in an Asian-associated ancestry cluster than the approximately 670-donor mean.

The V segment lost 5 bases and the J segment 6 bases; nucleotides outside the gene matches: 6. This CDR3 has 16 residues. Germline CDR1 WNHNN, CDR2 SYGVQD (reference sequence). As for this clone: The antigen is unknown.

The study ran its PCR with 60 Vbeta and 13 Jbeta primers. The table came from immunoSEQ multiplex PCR; TCRdb's copy has only in-frame clones and leaves some out. This table holds about 160,000 clones, approximately 77% found once. Sequencing was carried out using PBMCs. The J gene is TRBJ2-1, the V gene TRBV10-1; TRBD2 aligns across 14 bases. The receptor was derived from a man between 45 and 60 years old in good health and CMV-seropositive. The CDR3 protein is CASSTPGTSGGNEQFF. DNA for the CDR3: TGCGCCAGCAGTACCCCCGGGACTAGCGGGGGCAATGAGCAGTTCTTC.